These 7 T cell receptor beta chains came from one sample sequenced in a study of T cells in localized non-small cell lung cancer. Data came from immunoSEQ multiplex PCR; TCRdb stores just in-frame clones and leaves some out. The data contain more than 25,000 clones, around 86% of them singletons. The sample here was peripheral blood, taken before any cancer treatment. These receptors were obtained from a woman aged 40 to 75 with stage I lung adenocarcinoma.

This clone has just a few counts. The chain has TRBV5-4 and TRBJ1-2; a possible D gene is TRBD1 (5 bases). Trimming left V 8 bases short and J 8 bases short, with 19 bases between. The CDR3 contains 13 residues. Germline-derived CDR1 and CDR2 are SGHNT and YYREEE (reference sequence). The CDR3 is CASATGDATGYTF. The CDR3 bases are TGTGCCAGTGCAACAGGAGACGCTACGGGCTACACCTTC.

The chain is built from TRBV11-3 and TRBJ2-3; D may be TRBD1 (6 bases). Germline CDR1 SGHNT, CDR2 YENEEA. V lost 6 bases and J lost 0, with 10 bases in between. The CDR3 length is 14 residues. The CDR3 loop reads CASSGGGSTDTQYF. CDR3 nucleotide sequence: TGTGCCAGCAGTGGGGGCGGCAGCACAGATACGCAGTATTTT. Supplemented by reference TRBV11-3 and TRBJ2-3, the full variable domain reads EAGVVQSPRYKIIEKKQPVAFWCNPISGHNTLYWYLQNLGQGPELLIRYENEEAVDDSQLPKDRFSAERLKGVDSTLKIQPAELGDSAVYLCASSGGGSTDTQYFGPGTRLTVL.

The rearrangement uses TRBV15 and TRBJ2-5; tentative D call: TRBD1 (6 bases). Germline V gene data show CDR1 as LNHNV and CDR2 as YYDKDF (reference sequence). V dropped 5 bases and J dropped 1 base, with 11 bases sitting between them. The CDR3 is 14 amino acids. The CDR3 is CATSVQGVQETQYF. In nucleotides, the CDR3 is TGTGCCACCAGCGTACAGGGTGTCCAAGAGACCCAGTACTTC.

This chain connects TRBV4-3 to TRBJ1-6; TRBD1 aligns across 9 bases. CDR1 and CDR2 (germline): LGHNA, YSLEER. V was pared by 0 bases and J by 8 bases, with 5 bases of the junction left unmatched. The CDR3 contains 16 residues. In nucleotides, the CDR3 is TGCGCCAGCAGCCAAGACCCGGGACAGGGCCATTCACCCCTCCACTTT. Its translation is CASSQDPGQGHSPLHF.

Here the CDR3 reads CASSLGQNTGNQPQHF. DNA of the CDR3: TGTGCCAGCAGCTTGGGGCAGAACACCGGCAATCAGCCCCAGCATTTT. The chain is built from TRBV5-6 and TRBJ1-5, with no clear D. CDR1 is SGHDT and CDR2 is YYEEEE in the germline V gene. The V end was cut by 0 bases, the J end by 2 bases, with 12 bases between. The CDR3 runs to 16 residues.

The chain couples TRBV6-5 to TRBJ1-3; D unresolved. Trimming removed 2 bases from V and 0 bases from J, with 5 bases in between. Germline V gene lookup returns CDR1 MNHEY and CDR2 SVGAGI. This CDR3 contains 14 residues. The CDR3 DNA is TGTGCCAGCAGTTACCACGGCTCTGGAAACACCATATATTTT. This encodes CASSYHGSGNTIYF.

This rearrangement joins TRBV7-6 to TRBJ1-1; maybe TRBD1 (6 bases). Germline CDR1 is SGHVS and CDR2 is FNYEAQ. The CDR3 loop spans 15 amino acids. V lost 1 base and J 4 bases, leaving 13 bases between the germline ends. The CDR3, as DNA: TGTGCCAGCAGCTTAGAAGGGGGAGAGAGCACTGAAGCTTTCTTT. Protein product: CASSLEGGESTEAFF. Together with reference TRBV7-6 and TRBJ1-1, the CDR3 gives the full variable domain: GAGVSQSPRYKVTKRGQDVALRCDPISGHVSLYWYRQALGQGPEFLTYFNYEAQQDKSGLPNDRFSAERPEGSISTLTIQRTEQRDSAMYRCASSLEGGESTEAFFGQGTRLTVV.